This is a list of T cell receptor beta chains from one sample in a study of response to subunit inactivated influenza vaccine. TCRdb analysed the RT-PCR reads with MiXCR anew, one entry per CDR3 protein. The sample includes about 700,000 distinct CDR3 sequences, approximately 14% of them seen just once. The sequencing here drew on PBMCs from blood, taken less than 15 days before vaccination. These receptors came from a man in his fifties who received an inactivated influenza vaccine. CDR3s include the opening cysteine and the closing phenylalanine or tryptophan. Each record gives: J gene, V gene, CDR3 protein.

>TRBJ2-7|TRBV20-1
CSASGYQTGSYEQYF
>TRBJ1-1|TRBV5-1
CASSLVYRGNTEAFF
>TRBJ2-2|TRBV28
CASSHSGGAAGELFF
>TRBJ2-3|TRBV5-1
CASSRTSGGVTDTQYF
>TRBJ2-1|TRBV20-1
CSAGRFGDNEQFF
>TRBJ1-1|TRBV14
CASSQDLGQGRAEAFF
>TRBJ2-3|TRBV12-3/TRBV12-4
CASSFLSYSDTDTQYF
>TRBJ2-2|TRBV2
CASSEALQGPGELFF
>TRBJ1-5|TRBV20-1
CSALGTQPQHF
>TRBJ2-3|TRBV10-3
CAIEAGTGGDTQYF
>TRBJ2-2|TRBV5-1
CASSLELLSAGELFF
>TRBJ2-1|TRBV4-1
CASSHQGLAGYNEQFF
>TRBJ2-3|TRBV5-4
CASRGVRTDTQYF
>TRBJ1-2|TRBV6-6
CASSLTQGSGYTF
>TRBJ2-1|TRBV10-3
CASRQRGTYNEQFF
>TRBJ2-6|TRBV5-1
CASSFRDGTLAGANVLTF
>TRBJ2-7|TRBV24-1
CATSEGSGSAEQYF
>TRBJ2-5|TRBV11-2
CASSDHPLAGGVQTQYF